Shown below are 18 T cell receptor beta chains from a single sample sequenced in a study of blood T cells in healthy people across ages. Primed by a sample-barcoded 5' primer and a J-beta primer mix, a second PCR proceeded for roughly 6 to 12 cycles. TCRdb analysed the 5' RACE reads with MiXCR anew, one entry per CDR3 protein. This table has about 1.6 million distinct CDR3 sequences, approximately 32% appearing once. Material for sequencing was blood. Receptor source: a young woman in good health.

The chain couples TRBV28 to TRBJ1-4; a possible D gene is TRBD1 (6 bases). From germline, CDR1 is MDHEN and CDR2 SYDVKM. V was trimmed by 2 bases and J by 6 bases, leaving 13 bases between them. This CDR3 comprises 15 residues. The CDR3 DNA reads as TGTGCCAGCAGTTTAGGGGGGGCTGAGGATGAAAAACTGTTTTTT. Its protein product is CASSLGGAEDEKLFF.

A word on this clonotype: At one end, the junction sequence differs from germline, possibly due to a read error. This chain uses TRBV9 with TRBJ2-7; 8 bases line up with TRBD2. The CDR3 has 14 residues. Germline V gene lookup returns CDR1 SGDLS and CDR2 YYNGEE. The CDR3 DNA reads TGTGCCGGCAGCCCCCGGGGGGGTACCTACGAGCAGTACTTC. This translates into CAGSPRGGTYEQYF.

Here the CDR3 reads CASSPLWGALSGELFF. DNA for the CDR3: TGTGCCAGCAGCCCTCTCTGGGGGGCCCTCTCCGGGGAGCTGTTTTTT. The genes are TRBV3-1 and TRBJ2-2; tentatively, D is TRBD1 or TRBD2 (6 bases each). The CDR3 contains 16 residues. Looked up from germline, CDR1 is LGHDT and CDR2 is YNNKEL (reference sequence). The V and J ends lost 4 bases and 6 bases respectively, with 18 bases between them.

The table lists this clonotype with a few counts. The genes are TRBV28 and TRBJ2-1; 8 nucleotides agree with TRBD1. CDR1 is MDHEN and CDR2 is SYDVKM in the germline V gene. Losses at the gene ends were 6 bases for V and 3 bases for J; bases not matched to a gene: 19. The CDR3 has 19 residues. The CDR3 is CASSGSGHRRTGIYNEQFF. The CDR3 nucleotides read TGTGCCAGCAGCGGATCAGGTCACCGTCGGACAGGGATCTACAATGAGCAGTTCTTC.

This chain links TRBV6-5 with TRBJ1-3; no reliable D call. This CDR3 is built from 15 residues. V was cut by 8 bases and J by 0 bases, with 14 bases left in between. Per the germline V gene, CDR1 is MNHEY and CDR2 is SVGAGI. In DNA, the CDR3 is TGTGCCAGCGCCGAGGCGGTCCTCTCTGGAAACACCATATATTTT. Translation gives CASAEAVLSGNTIYF.

This clonotype showed up just a few times. This chain links TRBV12-3 or TRBV12-4 with TRBJ2-3; possibly TRBD1 or TRBD2 for D (5 bases each). CDR3 length equals 14 residues. The V end was cut by 4 bases, the J end by 2 bases, with 10 bases between. This CDR3 is CASSSRDVTDTQYF. CDR3 nucleotides: TGTGCCAGCAGTTCCCGGGACGTCACAGATACGCAGTATTTT.

The rearrangement uses TRBV2 and TRBJ1-4; TRBD1 agrees at 8 bases. With V trimmed by 6 bases and J by 4 bases, 7 bases remained unmatched. Germline V gene sequence: CDR1 SNHLY, CDR2 FYNNEI. The CDR3 has 15 amino acids. Written as DNA, the CDR3 is TGTGCCAGCAGCGACCCAACAGGGGGTAATGAAAAACTGTTTTTT. Translating gives CASSDPTGGNEKLFF.

The chain employs TRBV28 and TRBJ1-6; D call uncertain. The germline V and J ends were trimmed by 5 bases and 10 bases, with 12 bases remaining between them. The CDR3 has 13 residues. Germline CDR1 is MDHEN and CDR2 is SYDVKM. CDR3 sequence: CASSPGGNSPLHF. The CDR3 nucleotides are TGTGCCAGCAGTCCAGGCGGGAACTCACCCCTCCACTTT.

This clonotype was counted a few times. This chain's CDR3 is CASSWGPNVWGYTF. The DNA for the CDR3 is TGTGCCAGCAGCTGGGGACCTAACGTCTGGGGCTACACCTTC. The chain uses TRBV7-8 and TRBJ1-2; maybe TRBD1 (5 bases). There are 14 residues in the CDR3. V was trimmed by 4 bases and J by 8 bases, leaving 17 bases between them. CDR1 is SGHVS, CDR2 FQNEAQ, per germline.

To note about this clonotype: A much larger clone is a single base away; this may be a read error. The genes are TRBV29-1 and TRBJ2-7, with D possibly being TRBD2 (6 bases). V lost 1 base and J 12 bases, leaving 16 bases between the germline ends. The germline V gene encodes CDR1 SQVTM and CDR2 ANQGSEA. The CDR3 covers 12 residues. CDR3 nucleotide sequence: TGCAGCGTTGAAGGACTAGTGGGAGTCGTGTACTTC. Amino acids: CSVEGLVGVVYF.

The V call is TRBV4-2, the J call TRBJ2-1; 10 bases map to TRBD2. This CDR3 has 16 amino acids. J was trimmed by 7 bases and V by 4 bases; bases with no gene match: 10. The germline V gene encodes CDR1 LGHNA and CDR2 YNFKEQ. The CDR3 region is CASSRVKREGRNEQFF. The CDR3 bases are TGTGCCAGCAGCCGCGTCAAGCGGGAGGGTCGGAATGAGCAGTTCTTC.

The gene calls are TRBV6-2 or TRBV6-3 and TRBJ2-3; tentative D call: TRBD2 (6 bases). Germline-derived CDR1 and CDR2 are MNHEY and SVGEGT. The germline V and J ends were trimmed by 7 bases and 4 bases, with 18 bases remaining between them. The CDR3 contains 15 residues. CDR3 sequence (DNA): TGTGCCAGCACCTGGGGGAGGCCCCCAGCAGATACGCAGTATTTT. Translating it yields CASTWGRPPADTQYF.

With regard to this clonotype: One junction end does not reproduce the germline sequence, and a read error may be involved. The chain links TRBV10-3 to TRBJ1-5, with D possibly matching TRBD1 (5 bases). The CDR3 is 15 amino acids. Germline V gene lookup returns CDR1 ENHRY and CDR2 SYGVKD. CDR3 nucleotide sequence: TGTGCCATCGGTGAGGGCAGGGATAGCAATCAGCCCCAGCATTTT. Translated: CAIGEGRDSNQPQHF.

The chain combines TRBV20-1 with TRBJ2-5, with D possibly being TRBD2 (5 bases). The germline V and J ends were trimmed by 0 bases and 4 bases, with 12 bases remaining between them. The CDR3 covers 14 residues. The V gene's germline CDR1 is DFQATT and CDR2 SNEGSKA (reference sequence). The CDR3 reads CSARDGSVGETQYF. The CDR3, as DNA: TGCAGTGCTAGAGATGGTAGCGTCGGAGAGACCCAGTACTTC.

In this sample, this clonotype turned up many times. The chain joins TRBV5-1 to TRBJ2-7; possibly TRBD1 for D (6 bases). The V and J ends lost 0 bases and 4 bases respectively, with 11 bases between them. CDR3 size: 14 residues. Germline V gene sequence: CDR1 SGHRS, CDR2 YFSETQ. The DNA for the CDR3 is TGCGCCAGCAGCTTGGATGGGGGCGCGTACGAGCAGTACTTC. As protein: CASSLDGGAYEQYF.

The chain recombines TRBV30 with TRBJ1-2; TRBD1 is a possible D gene (6 bases). V was cut by 5 bases and J by 5 bases, with 24 bases left in between. This CDR3 contains 16 residues. In germline, CDR1 is GTSNPN, CDR2 SVGIG (reference sequence). The CDR3, as DNA: TGTGCCTGGTTCCGGGAAGGGGGTAAAAACCGGTATGGCTACACCTTC. Translated, it gives CAWFREGGKNRYGYTF. Filled out from reference TRBV30 and TRBJ1-2, the complete variable domain reads SQTIHQWPATLVQPVGSPLSLECTVEGTSNPNLYWYRQAAGRGLQLLFYSVGIGQISSEVPQNLSASRPQDRQFILSSKKLLLSDSGFYLCAWFREGGKNRYGYTFGSGTRLTVV.

The genes are TRBV7-9 and TRBJ2-1; D is unresolved. CDR3 length: 14 residues. V was trimmed by 1 base and J by 7 bases, leaving 11 bases between them. The germline CDR1 and CDR2 sequences are SEHNR and FQNEAQ (reference sequence). The chain's CDR3 is CASSLDSPRNEQFF. In DNA form, the CDR3 reads TGTGCCAGCAGCTTAGACTCGCCGCGGAATGAGCAGTTCTTC.

This clonotype has more than one count but fewer than ten. This chain joins TRBV4-1 and TRBJ1-2; possibly TRBD1 for D (5 bases). CDR3 length: 15 amino acids. V lost 0 bases to trimming and J lost 5 bases, with 13 bases between them. Germline V gene lookup returns CDR1 MGHRA and CDR2 YSYEKL. The CDR3 spells CASSQDRQGYYGYTF. The CDR3 DNA follows: TGCGCCAGCAGCCAAGATCGCCAGGGTTATTATGGCTACACCTTC.